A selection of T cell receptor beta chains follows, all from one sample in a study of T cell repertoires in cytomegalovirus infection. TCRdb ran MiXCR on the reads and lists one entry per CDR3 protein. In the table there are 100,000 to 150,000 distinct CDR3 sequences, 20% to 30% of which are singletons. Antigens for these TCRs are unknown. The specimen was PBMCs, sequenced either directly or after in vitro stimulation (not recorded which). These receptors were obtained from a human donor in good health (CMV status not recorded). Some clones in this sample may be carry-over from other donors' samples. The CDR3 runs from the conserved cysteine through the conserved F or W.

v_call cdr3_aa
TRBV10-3 CAISTRTGSLARELFF
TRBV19 CASSSWLEDTQYF
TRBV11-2 CASSLGGGRMDTQYF
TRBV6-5 CASSGHTYNEQFF
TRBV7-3 CASSSSSGSRTDTQYF
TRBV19 CASSSRWQPQHF
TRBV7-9 CASSLASGNTDTQYF
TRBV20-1 CSAPVAGGAYNEQFF
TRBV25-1 CASSDGTGGGYSTDTQYF
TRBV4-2 CASSQDGGKYGYTF
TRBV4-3 CASSQQSGDTQYF
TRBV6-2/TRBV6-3 CASSTGQTENEQYF
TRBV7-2 CASSFDRATGELFF
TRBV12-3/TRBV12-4 CASSYRGKEPQHF
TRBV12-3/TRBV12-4 CASSLSREYEQYF
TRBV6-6 CASRGTSGIWWGYEQYF
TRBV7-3 CASSRTTSSEQFF
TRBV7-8 CASSPRRDYSYNEQFF
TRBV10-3 CAISENRGIQYF
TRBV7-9 CASSSRGSNTEAFF
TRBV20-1 CSAKRQAGQPQHF
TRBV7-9 CASSGRRLAGQETQYF
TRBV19 CASSSTSYSNQPQHF
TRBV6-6 CASSYSGSPDETQYF
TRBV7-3 CASSSSGGGTGELFF
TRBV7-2 CASSLGIGVGVDQETQYF
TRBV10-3 CAEAGGPTDTQYF
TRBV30 CAWSSSQGYDNQPQHF
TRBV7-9 CASSLAAGEQFF
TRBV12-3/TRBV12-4 CASSLYGTGGNQPQHF
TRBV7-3 CASSPPDTQYF
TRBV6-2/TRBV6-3 CASRPTGTSRYEQYF
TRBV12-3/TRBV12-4 CASSLGGTGNTIYF
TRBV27 CASRALAGVLNEQFF
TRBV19 CASSLGTSTDTQYF
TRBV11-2 CASSSPIDKGTDTQYF
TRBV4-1 CASSYGTASFNQPQHF
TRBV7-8 CASSGPSGSTYNEQFF
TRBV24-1 CATSGVKEGTDTQYF
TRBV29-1 CGVATDYGYTF
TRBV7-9 CASSWVGLEIDEQFF
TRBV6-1 CASSARQGEGRKTQYF
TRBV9 CASSVVTGELFF
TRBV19 CASSSRLAGGPMETQYF
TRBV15 CATSAGQIYSGNTIYF
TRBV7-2 CASSLDEPERGTDTQYF
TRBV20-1 CSARQTPLPGPYGYTF
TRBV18 CASSQGDSFQETQYF
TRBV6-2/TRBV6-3 CASSYSNRVTEAFF
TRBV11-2 CASSLAQRTNTGELFF
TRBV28 CASRRTFMDSPLHF
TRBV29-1 CSGLEYTEAFF
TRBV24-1 CATSERGYEQYF
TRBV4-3 CASSQMWGQETQYF
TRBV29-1 CSAGINMNTEAFF
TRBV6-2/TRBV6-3 CASRLPTGVTEAFF
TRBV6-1 CASREGGGGYEQYF
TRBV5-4 CASSSREAGGFEQFF
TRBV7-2 CASSLALGLVDTQYF